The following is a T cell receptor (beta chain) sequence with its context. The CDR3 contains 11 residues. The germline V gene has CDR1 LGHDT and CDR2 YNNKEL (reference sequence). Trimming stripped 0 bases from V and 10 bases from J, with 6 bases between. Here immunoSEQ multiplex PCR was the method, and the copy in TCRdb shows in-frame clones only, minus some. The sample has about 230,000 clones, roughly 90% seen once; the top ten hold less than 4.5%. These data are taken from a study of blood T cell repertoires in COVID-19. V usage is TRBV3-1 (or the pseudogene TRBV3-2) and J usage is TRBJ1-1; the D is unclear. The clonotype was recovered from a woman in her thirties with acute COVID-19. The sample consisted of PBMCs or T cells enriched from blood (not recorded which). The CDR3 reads CASSQEKRAFF. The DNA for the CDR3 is TGTGCCAGCAGCCAAGAAAAGCGAGCTTTCTTT.